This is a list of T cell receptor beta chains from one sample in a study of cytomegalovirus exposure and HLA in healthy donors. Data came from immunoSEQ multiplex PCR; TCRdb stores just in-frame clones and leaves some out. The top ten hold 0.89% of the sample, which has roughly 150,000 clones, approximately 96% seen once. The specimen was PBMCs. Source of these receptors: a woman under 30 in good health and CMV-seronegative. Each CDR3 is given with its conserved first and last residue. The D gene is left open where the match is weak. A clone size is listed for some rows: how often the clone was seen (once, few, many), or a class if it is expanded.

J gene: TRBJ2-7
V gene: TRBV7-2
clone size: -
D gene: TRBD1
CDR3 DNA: TGTGCCAGCAATACAGGGGGCTTCTCCTACGAGCAGTACTTC
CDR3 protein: CASNTGGFSYEQYF

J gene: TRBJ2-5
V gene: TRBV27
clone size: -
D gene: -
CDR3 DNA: TGTGCCAGCACCCCATCGTGGGGGCGGGCAGAGACCCAGTACTTC
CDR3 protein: CASTPSWGRAETQYF

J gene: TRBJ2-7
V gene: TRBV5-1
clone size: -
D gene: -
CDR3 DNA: TGCGCCAGCAGCTTGGAGGGGTACGAGCAGTACTTC
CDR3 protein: CASSLEGYEQYF

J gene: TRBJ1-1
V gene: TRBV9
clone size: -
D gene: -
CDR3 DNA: TGTGCCAGCGGGCAGGAGGTAGTGAACACTGAAGCTTTCTTT
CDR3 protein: CASGQEVVNTEAFF

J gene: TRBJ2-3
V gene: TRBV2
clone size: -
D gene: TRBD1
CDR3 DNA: TGTGCCAGACGGGACAGGGGTAGCTCAGATACGCAGTATTTT
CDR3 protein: CARRDRGSSDTQYF

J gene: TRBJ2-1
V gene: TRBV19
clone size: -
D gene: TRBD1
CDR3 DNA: TGTGCCAGTAGTCTCCGACAGGGGGGCTACAATGAGCAGTTCTTC
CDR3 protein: CASSLRQGGYNEQFF

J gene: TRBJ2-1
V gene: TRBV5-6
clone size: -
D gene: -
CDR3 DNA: TGTGCCAGCAGCTTAAGGACAGAGCTTTACAATGAGCAGTTCTTC
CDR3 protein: CASSLRTELYNEQFF

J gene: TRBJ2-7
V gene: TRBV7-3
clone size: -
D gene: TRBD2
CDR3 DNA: TGTGCCAGCAGCTTGACTAGCGGGGCGATAAAGTACTTC
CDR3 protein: CASSLTSGAIKYF

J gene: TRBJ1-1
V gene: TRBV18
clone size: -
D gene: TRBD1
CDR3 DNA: TGTGCCAGCTCACCATCTAGGCAGGGGGCGGCTGAAGCTTTCTTT
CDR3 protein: CASSPSRQGAAEAFF

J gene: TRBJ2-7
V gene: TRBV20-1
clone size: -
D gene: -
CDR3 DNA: TGCAGTGCTAGATCTCAGTACGAGCAGTACTTC
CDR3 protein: CSARSQYEQYF

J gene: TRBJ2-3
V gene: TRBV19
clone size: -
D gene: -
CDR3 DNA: TGTGCCAGTAGTATAACACAAAGCACAGATACGCAGTATTTT
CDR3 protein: CASSITQSTDTQYF

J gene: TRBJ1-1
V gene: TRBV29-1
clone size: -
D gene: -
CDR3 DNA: TGCAGCGTAAGCCCCGGGGGTACTGAAGCTTTCTTT
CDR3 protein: CSVSPGGTEAFF

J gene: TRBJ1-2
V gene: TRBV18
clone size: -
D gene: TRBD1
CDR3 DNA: TGTGCCAGCTCACTGGGACAGGGCTATGGCTACACCTTC
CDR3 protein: CASSLGQGYGYTF

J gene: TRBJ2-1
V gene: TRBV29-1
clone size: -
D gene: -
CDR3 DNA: TGCAGCGTTGAGGGGGGTAATGAGGGAACGGGTGAGCAGTTCTTC
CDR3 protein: CSVEGGNEGTGEQFF

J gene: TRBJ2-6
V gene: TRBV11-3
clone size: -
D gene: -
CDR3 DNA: TGTGCCAGCAGCCCTAGAGGTGTCTCTGGGGCCAACGTCCTGACTTTC
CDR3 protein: CASSPRGVSGANVLTF

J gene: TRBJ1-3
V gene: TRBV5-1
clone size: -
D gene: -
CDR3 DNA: TGCGCCAGCAGCCCCTCGGGGAGCGCGGGAAACACCATATATTTT
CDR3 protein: CASSPSGSAGNTIYF

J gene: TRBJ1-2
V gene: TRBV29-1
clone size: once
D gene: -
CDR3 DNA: TGCAGCGTTTCGGAGATCGTCTCCGGCTACACCTTC
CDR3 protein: CSVSEIVSGYTF

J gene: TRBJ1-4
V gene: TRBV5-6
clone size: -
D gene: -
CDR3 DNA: TGTGCCAGCAGTGACAGGCGAATACTTTACGGTAATGAAAAACTGTTTTTT
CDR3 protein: CASSDRRILYGNEKLFF

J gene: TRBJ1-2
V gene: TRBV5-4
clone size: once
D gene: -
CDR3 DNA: TGTGCCAGCAGCTCGGACGGAAGGGGGGGCTATGGCTACACCTTC
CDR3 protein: CASSSDGRGGYGYTF

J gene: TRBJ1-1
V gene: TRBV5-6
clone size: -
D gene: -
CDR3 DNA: TGTGCCAGCAGCCGGGGTCACAGGGCGGTTGAAGCTTTCTTT
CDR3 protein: CASSRGHRAVEAFF

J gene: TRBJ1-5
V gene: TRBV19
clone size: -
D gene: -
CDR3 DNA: TGTGCCAGTAGTGGCCAGAAAGAGGCTAATCAGCCCCAGCATTTT
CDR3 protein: CASSGQKEANQPQHF

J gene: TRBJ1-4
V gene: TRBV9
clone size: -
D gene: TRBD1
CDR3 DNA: TGTGCCAGCAGCGGGGCAGGGGGCGGTGCAACTAATGAAAAACTGTTTTTT
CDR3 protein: CASSGAGGGATNEKLFF

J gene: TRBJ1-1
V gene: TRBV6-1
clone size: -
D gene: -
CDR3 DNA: TGTGCCAGCAAGTCTGAGGGCGCGGACACTGAAGCTTTCTTT
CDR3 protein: CASKSEGADTEAFF

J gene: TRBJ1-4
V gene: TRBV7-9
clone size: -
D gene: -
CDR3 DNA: TGTGCCAGCAGCCTCAGACAGGTCCCTAATGAAAAACTGTTTTTT
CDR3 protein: CASSLRQVPNEKLFF

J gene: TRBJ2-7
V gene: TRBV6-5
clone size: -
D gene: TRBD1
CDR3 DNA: TGTGCCAGCAGTTACTCGACAGGGAACGCCTACGAGCAGTACTTC
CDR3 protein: CASSYSTGNAYEQYF

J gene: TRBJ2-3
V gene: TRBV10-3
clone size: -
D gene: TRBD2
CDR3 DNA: TGTGCCATCAGTGAGCGGGGGGGAAGCACAGATACGCAGTATTTT
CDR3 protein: CAISERGGSTDTQYF

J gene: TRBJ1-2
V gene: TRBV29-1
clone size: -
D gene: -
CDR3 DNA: TGCAGCGTTGAAGATCTTGACAGAAACTATGGCTACACCTTC
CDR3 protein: CSVEDLDRNYGYTF

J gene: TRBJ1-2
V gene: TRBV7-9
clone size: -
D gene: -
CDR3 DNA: TGTGCCAGCAGCTTAGTCAGCTATGGCTACACCTTC
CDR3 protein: CASSLVSYGYTF

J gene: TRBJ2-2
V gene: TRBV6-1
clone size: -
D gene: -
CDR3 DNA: TGTGCCAGCAGTGAACGCGTGAGGCAGACCGGGGAGCTGTTTTTT
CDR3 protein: CASSERVRQTGELFF

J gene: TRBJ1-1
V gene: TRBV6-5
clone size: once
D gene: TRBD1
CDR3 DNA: TGTGCCAGCAGTTACCCCCCCCGGACAGGGGTAGCTGAAGCTTTCTTT
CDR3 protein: CASSYPPRTGVAEAFF

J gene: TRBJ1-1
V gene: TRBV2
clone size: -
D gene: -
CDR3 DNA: TGTGCCAGCAGTGAAGATAGTACAGGGGAAGCTTTCTTT
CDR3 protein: CASSEDSTGEAFF

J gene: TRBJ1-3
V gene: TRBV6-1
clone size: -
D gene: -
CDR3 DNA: TGTGCCAGCAGGCAGGCCTCTGGAAACACCATATATTTT
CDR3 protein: CASRQASGNTIYF

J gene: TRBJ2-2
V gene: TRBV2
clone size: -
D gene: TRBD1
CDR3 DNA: TGTGCCAGGTCGAGCCGGGACAGGGGTCCCGGGGAGCTGTTTTTT
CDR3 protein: CARSSRDRGPGELFF

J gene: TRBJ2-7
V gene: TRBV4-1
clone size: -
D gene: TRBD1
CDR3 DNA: TGCGCCAGCAGCCAAGGGACAGGGGTAGTATACGAGCAGTACTTC
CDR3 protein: CASSQGTGVVYEQYF

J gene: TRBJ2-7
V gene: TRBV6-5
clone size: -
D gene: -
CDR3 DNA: TGTGCCAGCAGTTACAGGGAGTTACCAGCCTACGAGCAGTACTTC
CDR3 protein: CASSYRELPAYEQYF

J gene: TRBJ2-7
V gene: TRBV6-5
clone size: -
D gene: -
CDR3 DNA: TGTGCCAGCAGTTACGGCAACAGCTACGAGCAGTACTTC
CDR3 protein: CASSYGNSYEQYF

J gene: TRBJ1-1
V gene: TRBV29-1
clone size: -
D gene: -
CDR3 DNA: TGCAGCGTTGATGTTCGGGGGAACACTGAAGCTTTCTTT
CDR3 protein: CSVDVRGNTEAFF

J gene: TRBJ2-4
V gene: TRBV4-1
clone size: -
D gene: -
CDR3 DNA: TGCGCCAGCAGCCAACCCACGAGAGGGACTTCCAAAAACATTCAGTACTTC
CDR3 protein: CASSQPTRGTSKNIQYF

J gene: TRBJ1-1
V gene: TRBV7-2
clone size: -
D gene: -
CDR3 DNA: TGTGCCAGCAGCTTAGTCCCCGGACAGCTCACTGAAGCTTTCTTT
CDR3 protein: CASSLVPGQLTEAFF

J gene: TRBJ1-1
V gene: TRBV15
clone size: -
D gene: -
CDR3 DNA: TGTGCCACCAGCGGGCTAGGGACAAAGAACACTGAAGCTTTCTTT
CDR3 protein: CATSGLGTKNTEAFF

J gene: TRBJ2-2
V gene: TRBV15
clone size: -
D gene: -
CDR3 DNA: TGTGCCACCAGCAGAGGGCGCGGGTATACCGGGGAGCTGTTTTTT
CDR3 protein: CATSRGRGYTGELFF

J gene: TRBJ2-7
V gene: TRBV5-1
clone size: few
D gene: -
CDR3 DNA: TGCGCCAGCACGTTCTACGAGCAGTACTTC
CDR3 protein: CASTFYEQYF

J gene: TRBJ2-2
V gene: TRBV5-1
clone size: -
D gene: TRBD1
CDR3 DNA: TGCGCCAGCAACTCGGGACAGGGGGCGTACACCGGGGAGCTGTTTTTT
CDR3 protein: CASNSGQGAYTGELFF

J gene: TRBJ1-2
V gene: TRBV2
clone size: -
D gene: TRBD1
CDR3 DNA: TGTGCCAGCAGCGCTAGACAGGGCGAAGGTGGCTACACCTTC
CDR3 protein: CASSARQGEGGYTF

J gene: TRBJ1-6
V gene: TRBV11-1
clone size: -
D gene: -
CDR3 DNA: TGTGCCAGCAGCTTAGCGGTGATGGCAAATTCACCCCTCCACTTT
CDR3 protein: CASSLAVMANSPLHF

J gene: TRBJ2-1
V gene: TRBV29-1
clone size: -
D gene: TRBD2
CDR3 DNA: TGCAGCGTTCTGGGACTAGCGGGGGGAAGCTCCTACAATGAGCAGTTCTTC
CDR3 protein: CSVLGLAGGSSYNEQFF

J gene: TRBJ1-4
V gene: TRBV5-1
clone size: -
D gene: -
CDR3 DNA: TGCGCCAGCAGCAGATGGACAGCGAAAAATGAAAAACTGTTTTTT
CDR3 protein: CASSRWTAKNEKLFF

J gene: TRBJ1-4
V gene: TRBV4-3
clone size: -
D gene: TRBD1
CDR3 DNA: TGCGCCAGCAGCAAACGAACAGGGGGCGAAAGTGAAAAACTGTTTTTT
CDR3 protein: CASSKRTGGESEKLFF

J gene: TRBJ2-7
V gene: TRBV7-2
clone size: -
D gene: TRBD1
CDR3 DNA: TGTGCCAGCAGCTTCGGGACAGGGGCCTACGAGCAGTACTTC
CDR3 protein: CASSFGTGAYEQYF

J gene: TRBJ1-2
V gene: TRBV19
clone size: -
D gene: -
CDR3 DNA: TGTGCCAGTAAAACTCACAGCTTTTATGGCTACACCTTC
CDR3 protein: CASKTHSFYGYTF

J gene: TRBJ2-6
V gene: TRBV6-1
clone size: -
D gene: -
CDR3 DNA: TGTGCCAGCAGTGAAAGTCCGGGCTCTGGGGCCAACGTCCTGACTTTC
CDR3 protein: CASSESPGSGANVLTF

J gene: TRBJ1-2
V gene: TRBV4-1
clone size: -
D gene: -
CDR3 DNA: TGCGCCAGCAGCCAAGTATATTTTAGGGAATCACTAGATGGCTACACCTTC
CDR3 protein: CASSQVYFRESLDGYTF

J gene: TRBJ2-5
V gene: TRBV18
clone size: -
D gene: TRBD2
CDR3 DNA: TGTGCCAGCTCATCAGGACTAGTAGAGACCCAGTACTTC
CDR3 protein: CASSSGLVETQYF

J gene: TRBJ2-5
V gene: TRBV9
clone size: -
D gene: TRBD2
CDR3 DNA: TGTGCCAGCAGCGCTTTGCGGGGGGCCCAAGAGACCCAGTACTTC
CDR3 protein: CASSALRGAQETQYF

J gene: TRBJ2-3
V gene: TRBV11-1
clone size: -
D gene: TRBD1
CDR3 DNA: TGTGCCAGCAGCTACCAGGGGGAAAGCACAGATACGCAGTATTTT
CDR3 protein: CASSYQGESTDTQYF

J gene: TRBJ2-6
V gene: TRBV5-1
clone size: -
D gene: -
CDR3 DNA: TGCGCCAGCAGAGGCGTAGGAGGCGGCATATCTTCCTCTGGGGCCAACGTCCTGACTTTC
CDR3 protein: CASRGVGGGISSSGANVLTF

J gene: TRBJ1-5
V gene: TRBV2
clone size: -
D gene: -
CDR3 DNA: TGTGCCAGCAGTGTTGGCCAAACAAGACAGCCCCAGCATTTT
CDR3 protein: CASSVGQTRQPQHF

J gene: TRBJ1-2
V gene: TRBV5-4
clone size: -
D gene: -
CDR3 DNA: TGTGCCAGCAGCTTAGTGCAGGGGTCCGTCGGCTACACCTTC
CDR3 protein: CASSLVQGSVGYTF

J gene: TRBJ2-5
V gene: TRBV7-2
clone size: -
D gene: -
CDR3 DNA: TGTGCCAGCAGCCTCTCGGGTCCCCAGTACTTC
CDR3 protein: CASSLSGPQYF

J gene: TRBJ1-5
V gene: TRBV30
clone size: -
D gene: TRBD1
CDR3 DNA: TGTGCCTGGAGGGGACAGTCGAAGAATCAGCCCCAGCATTTT
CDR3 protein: CAWRGQSKNQPQHF